This T cell receptor beta chain was profiled in a study of OX40 agonist ivuxolimab in advanced cancers. Study overall: The dose-escalation cohort was about 80% male, with a mean age of approximately 62 years, ranging about 23 to 80. Study conclusions and caveats: Expanded peripheral T-cell antigen specificity went undetermined.

In germline, CDR1 is MNHEY, CDR2 SVGAGI. This CDR3 region has 13 residues. V lost 2 bases to trimming and J lost 4 bases, with 7 bases between them. This clone was counted once. The antigen remains undetermined. Patients with a history of autoimmune disease or on systemic immunosuppression were excluded. Sampling times: baseline, cycle 4 day 1, cycle 7 day 1. Method: immunoSEQ multiplex PCR; TCRdb's copy keeps in-frame clones and lacks some. The sample shows roughly 15,000 clones, 80% of them seen only once. Sequenced material: CD4+ or CD8+ T cells sorted from blood, taken in a trial of the OX40 agonist ivuxolimab. This sequence was found in an adult with an advanced solid tumor such as melanoma, head and neck, liver or kidney cancer. The rearrangement uses TRBV6-5 and TRBJ2-3, with D hard to call. In DNA form, the CDR3 reads TGTGCCAGCAGTTACAAATTTTCAGATACGCAGTATTTT. This translates into CASSYKFSDTQYF.